This passage covers 5 T cell receptor beta chains from one sample sequenced in a study of identical twins. TCRdb re-analysed the 5' RACE reads in MiXCR, keeping a single row per CDR3 protein. The table has roughly 700,000 distinct CDR3 sequences, less than 10% seen once; the top ten hold 0.98%. The data were also submitted as part of a second study, on yellow fever vaccine responses in identical twins.

The sequencing input was PBMCs. The receptors were sampled from a woman aged 18-35 years in good health.

In its sample, this clonotype was seen a few times. This chain connects TRBV10-3 to TRBJ2-3; D possibly corresponds to TRBD1 (6 bases). The CDR3 is 13 residues long. Germline V CDR1 and CDR2: ENHRY, SYGVKD. V was cut by 10 bases and J by 6 bases, with 17 bases left in between. CDR3 nucleotide sequence: TGTGCCAGCCAACAGGGTATCATGGATACGCAGTATTTT. Translated: CASQQGIMDTQYF.

The chain recombines TRBV6-1 with TRBJ2-5, with D perhaps TRBD2 (5 bases). V lost 6 bases to trimming and J lost 5 bases, with 13 bases between them. Germline-derived CDR1 and CDR2 are MNHNS and SASEGT. This CDR3 is built from 13 residues. CDR3 in DNA: TGTGCCAGCAGGAACGTGGGCGGGGAGACCCAGTACTTC. Translated, it gives CASRNVGGETQYF.

The rearrangement uses TRBV7-2 and TRBJ2-7; D call uncertain. The CDR3 totals 15 residues. V gave up 5 bases and J gave up 1 base, with 15 bases separating them. Germline values: CDR1 SGHTA, CDR2 FQGNSA. Written as DNA, the CDR3 is TGTGCCAGCAGCCCAGAAGGACGGTTTTCCTACGAGCAGTACTTC. This gives the protein CASSPEGRFSYEQYF.

The rearrangement joins TRBV5-1 to TRBJ2-3; TRBD2 matches at 11 bases. Germline V gene sequence: CDR1 SGHRS, CDR2 YFSETQ. The CDR3 covers 16 residues. With 4 bases clipped from V and 3 bases from J, the junction kept 7 bases outside the gene matches. The CDR3 sequence is CASSHLAGGSTDTQYF. DNA for the CDR3: TGCGCCAGCAGCCACCTAGCGGGAGGATCGACAGATACGCAGTATTTT.

This clonotype was found a few times. The rearrangement links TRBV6-5 to TRBJ2-2; D remains ambiguous. The CDR3 loop spans 11 amino acids. V lost 9 bases and J lost 6, with 8 bases in between. Germline CDR1 reads MNHEY; CDR2 reads SVGAGI. This chain's CDR3 is CASEAAGELFF. In nucleotides, the CDR3 is TGTGCCAGTGAGGCAGCCGGGGAGCTGTTTTTT.